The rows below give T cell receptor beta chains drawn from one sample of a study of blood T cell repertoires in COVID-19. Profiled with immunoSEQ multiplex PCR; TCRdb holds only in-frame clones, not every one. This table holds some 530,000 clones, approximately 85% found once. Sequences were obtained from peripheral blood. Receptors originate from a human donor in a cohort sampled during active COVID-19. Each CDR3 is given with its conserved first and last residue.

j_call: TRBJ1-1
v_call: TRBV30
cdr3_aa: CAWNRGGNTEAFF

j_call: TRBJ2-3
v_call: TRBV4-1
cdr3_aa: CASSLKEIAGMGNTDTQYF

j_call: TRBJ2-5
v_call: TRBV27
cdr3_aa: CASSLYQPGETQYF

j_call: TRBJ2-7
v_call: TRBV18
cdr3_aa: CASSPPAGIYEQYF

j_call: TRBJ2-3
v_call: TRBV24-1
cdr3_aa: CATSDPLSTDTQYF

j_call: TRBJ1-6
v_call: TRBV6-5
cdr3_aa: CASSYFARSSNSPLHF

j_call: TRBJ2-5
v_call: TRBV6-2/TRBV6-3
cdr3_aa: CASSSRGGETQYF

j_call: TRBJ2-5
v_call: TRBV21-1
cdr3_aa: CASSKASGPRAQYF

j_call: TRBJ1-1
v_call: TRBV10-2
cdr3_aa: CASSHSGDREAFF

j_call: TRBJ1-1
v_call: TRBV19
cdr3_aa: CASKMHKNTEAFF

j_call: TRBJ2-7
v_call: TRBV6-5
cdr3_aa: CASTGLATTYEQYF

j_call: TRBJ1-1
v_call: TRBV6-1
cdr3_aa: CASSEGLPPGNTEAFF

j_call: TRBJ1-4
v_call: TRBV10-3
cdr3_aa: CAIADRVNEKLFF

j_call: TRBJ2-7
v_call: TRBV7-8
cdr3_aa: CASSSNYEQYF

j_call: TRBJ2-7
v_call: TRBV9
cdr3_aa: CASSGAGGPPYEQYF

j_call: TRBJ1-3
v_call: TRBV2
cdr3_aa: CASTIQNFSGNTIYF

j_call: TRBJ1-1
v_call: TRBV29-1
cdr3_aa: CSVDGRVRQGNKAFF

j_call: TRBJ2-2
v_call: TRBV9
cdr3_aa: CASSGPRREGLTGELFF

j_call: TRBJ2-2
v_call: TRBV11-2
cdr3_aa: CASSLGLAGVAGELFF

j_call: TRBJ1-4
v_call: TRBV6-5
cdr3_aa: CASSYSWNEKLFF

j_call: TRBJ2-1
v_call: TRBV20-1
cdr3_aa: CSASRASGRHEQFF

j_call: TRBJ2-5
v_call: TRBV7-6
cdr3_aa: CASRLGLANGQETQYF

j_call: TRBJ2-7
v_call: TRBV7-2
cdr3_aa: CASSPRQGSSYEQYF

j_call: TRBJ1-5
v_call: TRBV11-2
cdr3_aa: CASSSGQGLNSNQPQHF

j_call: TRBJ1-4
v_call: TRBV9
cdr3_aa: CASSVGQGGNEKLFF

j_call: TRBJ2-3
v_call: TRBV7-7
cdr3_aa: CATSRAGASTDTQYF

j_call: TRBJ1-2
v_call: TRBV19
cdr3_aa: CASSIEDRAGGYTF

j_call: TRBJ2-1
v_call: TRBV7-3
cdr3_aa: CASSLSGGSYNEQFF

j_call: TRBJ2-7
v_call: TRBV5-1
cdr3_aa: CASSLLYAGDEQYF

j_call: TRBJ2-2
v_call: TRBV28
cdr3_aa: CASSFPQGGAGELFF

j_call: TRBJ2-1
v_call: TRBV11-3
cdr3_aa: CASSGGGRGGYEQFF

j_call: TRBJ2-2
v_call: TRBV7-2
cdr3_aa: CASSLEGLATRPGELFF

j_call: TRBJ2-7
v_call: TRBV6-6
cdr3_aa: CASSQTGQGTHEQYF

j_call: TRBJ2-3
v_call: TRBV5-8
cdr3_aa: CASSLVTTPSTDTQYF

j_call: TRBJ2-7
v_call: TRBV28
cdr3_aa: CASSSFSGTDSVYEQYF

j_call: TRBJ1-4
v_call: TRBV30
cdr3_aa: CAWEPRTAKNEKLFF

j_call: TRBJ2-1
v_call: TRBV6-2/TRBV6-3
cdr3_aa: CASSIVNEQFF

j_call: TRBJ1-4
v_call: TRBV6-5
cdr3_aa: CASSYDRRNEKLFF

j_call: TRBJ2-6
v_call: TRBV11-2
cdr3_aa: CASSFRGAGANVLTF

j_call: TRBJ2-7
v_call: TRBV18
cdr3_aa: CASATGGYEQYF

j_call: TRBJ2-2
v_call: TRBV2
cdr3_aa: CASSEAGAQFTGELFF

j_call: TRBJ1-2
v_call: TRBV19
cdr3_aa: CASSILQGTESYGYTF

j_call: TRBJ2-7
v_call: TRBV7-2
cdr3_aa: CASTLSAGSYEQYF

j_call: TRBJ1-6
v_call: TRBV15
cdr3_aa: CATKPAGLNSPLHF

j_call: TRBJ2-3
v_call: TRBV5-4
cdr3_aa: CASSWGTSGSGDTQYF

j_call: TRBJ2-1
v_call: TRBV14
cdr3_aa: CASSQRGTSYNEQFF

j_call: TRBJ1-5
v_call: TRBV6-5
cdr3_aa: CASASGTGLNQPQHF

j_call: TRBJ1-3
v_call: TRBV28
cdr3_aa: CASSSRVYSSGNTIYF

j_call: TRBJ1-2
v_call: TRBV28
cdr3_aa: CATKLDRNYGYTF

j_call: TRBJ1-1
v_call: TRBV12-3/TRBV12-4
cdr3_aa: CASTRQFDTEAFF

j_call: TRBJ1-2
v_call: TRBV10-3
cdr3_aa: CAISELENYGYTF

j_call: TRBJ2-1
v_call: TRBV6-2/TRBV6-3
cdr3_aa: CASSSGLAEQFF

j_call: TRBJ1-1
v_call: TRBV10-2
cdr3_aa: CASVKLLQGANTEAFF

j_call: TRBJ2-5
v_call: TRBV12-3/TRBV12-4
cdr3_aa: CASSPLGGETQYF

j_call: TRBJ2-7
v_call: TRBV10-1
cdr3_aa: CASSEFTSGGTYEQYF

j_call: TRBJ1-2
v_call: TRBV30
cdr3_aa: CAWTYRDDYGYTF

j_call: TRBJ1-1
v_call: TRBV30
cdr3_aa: CAVQGGGLAFF

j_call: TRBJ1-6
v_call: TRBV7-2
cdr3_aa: CASSLGSPRNSPLHF

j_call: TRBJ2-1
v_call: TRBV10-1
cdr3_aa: CASSEAGSGLVGGEQFF